The T cell receptor (beta chain) under discussion was sequenced for a study of beta chain features in type 1 diabetes (dated by TCRdb to 2016 to 2018). Regarding the research as a whole: Mean age, gender distribution, total cell number and subset yield did not differ between patients and healthy donors. In the study, TCRB repertoires of sorted circulating CD4+ T cell subsets from recently diagnosed type 1 diabetes patients were compared with those of matched healthy donors. A total of over 95,000,000 sorted cells were examined across all samples, and RNA yield correlated strongly with the number of cells per subset. Whereas all 28 donors provided naive and central memory subsets, regulatory and stem cell-like memory subsets were isolated from just 8 patients and about 8 healthy donors. On the study overall, not on this receptor specifically: Fewer insertions and more nucleotide deletions at VDJ recombination sites were observed in patients with type 1 diabetes, implying thymic rearrangement abnormalities. Naive, central memory and regulatory TCRB repertoires appeared to be more alike among patients than among healthy donors. PCR may preferentially amplify shorter templates, but because patient and control samples were amplified and corrected together, any resulting skew would affect both groups equally. Because cDNA rather than genomic DNA was sequenced, highly expressing activated cells could have been over-represented, although no difference in activation and CD3 levels was found between groups. Because small numbers of individuals were included in the HLA sub-analyses, any influence of HLA type on TCRB rearrangement was left unresolved. Type 1 diabetes patients showed a moderate but significant shortening of TCRB CDR3 length in all four CD4+ subsets.

V trim: 3 bases; J trim: 7 bases; unmatched bases: 3. There are 13 amino acids in the CDR3, from cysteine to phenylalanine inclusive. Left in the record is the CDR3 DNA by itself, 39 bases read in frame from the first base. From the germline V gene, CDR1 is SGHVS and CDR2 is FQNEAQ. This clone was counted at least ten times. Its antigen is not yet known. No base quality information exists; no much larger clone differs at one position. The High Capacity cDNA Reverse Transcription Kit was used to reverse transcribe all of the isolated RNA, meaning that expressed TCRB transcripts were what got sequenced. Deep immunoSEQ sequencing was applied to naive, central memory and regulatory T cell samples, giving an average of roughly 3.5 million total reads per sample. Sorted cells were lysed in RLT buffer, and RNA was extracted using DNase-treated RNeasy Micro or Mini kits according to cell number. To prevent cross-contamination, every cell subset was processed on its own, while patient and healthy donor samples were processed together. Using the immunoSEQ multiplex PCR, TCRB sequences were amplified from cDNA into 87-bp fragments spanning the CDR3 region. Sequencing of the amplicons was done on the Illumina HiSeq platform. Under the source paper's analysis protocol: PCR bias was corrected computationally using synthetic template baselines, and reads within Hamming distance 2 were collapsed, with unmergeable singletons discarded. Reads were aligned to IMGT to assign V, D and J genes, CDR3 length, and insertions or deletions at six rearrangement sites. Within each subset, clonotype counts were normalized to sorted cell number, after which true diversity and Gini coefficients were computed with the tcR R package. The overlap coefficient, calculated on TCRB nucleotide sequences, was used to quantify repertoire sharing. Held by TCRdb, this immuneACCESS table contains in-frame sequences only and omits some clones. Under half of the omission traces to an unresolved V gene where checked; the cause of the rest is unknown. V, J and clone size were drawn from that table, and D and trimming were deduced from the DNA. The sample table holds about 320,000 clones, of which around 15% were seen once. Approximately 6.7% of the sample comes from the top ten.

A single peripheral blood draw of approximately 120 mL on average was collected from each donor into heparinised tubes. Using a panel that included CD45RO, CCR7, CD25, CD127, CD95 and CD27, naive, central memory, regulatory and stem cell-like memory CD4+ T cells were sorted on a BD FACSAria II. Purity was above 95% for every sorted population. PBMCs were isolated immediately by Lymphoprep density gradient centrifugation and stained directly without culture. Samples were stained and sorted in pairs, with one healthy donor and one patient per experiment, so that batch effects were minimized. This receptor was obtained from a man younger than 40 in good health. Recombination linked TRBV7-8 to TRBJ2-7; 10 bases in the junction line up with TRBD2. The source material was central memory CD4+ T cells from blood. CDR3 reads: CASSFSGGREQYF. Here is the DNA: TGTGCCAGCAGCTTTAGCGGGGGGCGGGAGCAGTACTTC.